Each of the 25 T cell receptor beta chains below was sequenced from the same sample in a study of glioma-infiltrating T cells. The iRepertoire nested amplicon-rescue multiplex PCR amplified TCR alpha and beta CDR3s from RNA. TCRdb re-derived calls from the multiplex PCR reads in MiXCR, one entry per CDR3 protein. The table includes around 100,000 distinct CDR3 sequences, less than 30% detected once. Input material: glioma tissue, nonneoplastic brain tissue, or PBMCs (not recorded which). The receptors were sampled from a human donor with low-grade glioma or glioblastoma, undergoing nonglioma brain surgery, or in good health (not recorded which).

There are many counts of this clonotype. The chain couples TRBV20-1 to TRBJ2-3, with 10 nucleotides matching TRBD2. CDR3 length equals 16 residues. Germline lookup yields CDR1 DFQATT and CDR2 SNEGSKA (reference sequence). The V segment lost 0 bases and the J segment 4 bases; nucleotides outside the gene matches: 7. DNA for the CDR3: TGCAGTGCTAGAGACCAGGCTAGCGGGGGTGCAGATACGCAGTATTTT. It translates to CSARDQASGGADTQYF.

V usage is TRBV25-1 and J usage is TRBJ2-7; TRBD1 is a possible D gene (6 bases). V shed 5 bases and J shed 4 bases, with 15 bases lying between them. This CDR3 has 14 residues. CDR1 MGHDK and CDR2 SYGVNS come from the germline V gene. CDR3 amino acids: CASSYTGKTYEQYF. The CDR3 DNA sequence: TGTGCCAGCAGTTATACAGGGAAAACTTACGAGCAGTACTTC.

Worth noting for this clonotype: The CDR3 does not end in the conserved phenylalanine or tryptophan, so this is likely a read error. This rearrangement joins TRBV2 to TRBJ1-3, with TRBD1 as a possible D gene (5 bases). The CDR3 extends over 15 amino acids. The V end was cut by 2 bases, the J end by 5 bases, with 13 bases between. Germline V CDR1 and CDR2: SNHLY, FYNNEI. Here the CDR3 reads CASSERSRGRNTIYL. The CDR3, as DNA: TGTGCCAGCAGTGAAAGGAGTAGGGGTAGAAACACCATATATCTT.

This clonotype was seen ten or more times. The chain carries TRBV4-3 and TRBJ1-6; D is ambiguous. CDR1 and CDR2 (germline): LGHNA, YSLEER. V lost 1 base and J lost 11, with 12 bases in between. The CDR3 is made up of 14 amino acids. The CDR3: CASSQVQQSAPLHF. The CDR3 nucleotides read TGCGCCAGCAGCCAAGTACAGCAATCTGCACCCCTCCACTTT.

This chain joins TRBV28 and TRBJ2-7; the D is unclear. CDR1 and CDR2 (germline): MDHEN, SYDVKM. This CDR3 has 12 amino acids. V was trimmed by 5 bases and J by 5 bases, leaving 10 bases between them. For the CDR3, the DNA is TGTGCCAGCAGTCCCCACGTCCACGAGCAGTACTTC. This codes for CASSPHVHEQYF.

This clonotype appeared a few times. The rearrangement joins TRBV12-3 or TRBV12-4 to TRBJ2-1, with 10 bases that match TRBD2. CDR3 size: 15 residues. V dropped 1 base and J dropped 8; count of bases not matched to a gene: 5. The CDR3 sequence is CASSLVLAGVDEQFF. DNA for the CDR3: TGTGCCAGCAGTTTAGTCCTAGCGGGGGTCGATGAGCAGTTCTTC.

This clonotype has only a few counts. The V call is TRBV5-4, the J call TRBJ1-2; D not resolved. V shed 6 bases and J shed 3 bases, with 15 bases lying between them. The CDR3 is 14 amino acids. Germline V lookup: CDR1 SGHNT, CDR2 YYREEE (reference sequence). The CDR3 DNA follows: TGTGCCAGCACCTTAGGGTCTCAGGACTATGGCTACACCTTC. This translates into CASTLGSQDYGYTF.

This clonotype was observed a few times. Just one base apart from a much larger clone, this may be a read error. The gene calls are TRBV6-2 or TRBV6-3 and TRBJ1-3; D not certain. The germline CDR1 and CDR2 sequences are MNHEY and SVGEGT. The V end lost 4 bases, the J end lost 0 bases, and 7 bases lay between the germline ends. The CDR3 covers 14 residues. The CDR3 loop is CASSSPTSGNTIYF. The CDR3 DNA sequence: TGTGCCAGCAGTTCCCCCACCTCTGGAAACACCATATATTTT.

This clonotype was detected ten times or more. The CDR3 spells CASRQVPASDTQYF. DNA of the CDR3: TGTGCCAGCCGGCAAGTCCCGGCGTCGGATACGCAGTATTTT. V is TRBV6-1 and J is TRBJ2-3; D not certain. Germline V lookup: CDR1 MNHNS, CDR2 SASEGT. Trimming shortened V by 8 bases and J by 6 bases, and 18 bases separated the two germline ends. This CDR3 is built from 14 residues.

On this clonotype: This could be a read error, since a much larger clone is one nucleotide away. This chain joins TRBV10-3 and TRBJ1-6; D unclear. Between the trimmed V and J ends, which lost 8 bases and 8 bases, there was a span of 16 bases. The CDR3 has 14 residues. Germline CDR1 reads ENHRY; CDR2 reads SYGVKD. The chain's CDR3 is CAICPWGNYSPLHF. The CDR3 DNA is TGTGCCATCTGCCCATGGGGTAATTATTCACCCCTCCACTTT.

In regard to this clonotype: A much bigger clone sits one base away, suggesting this may be a read error. V usage is TRBV20-1 and J usage is TRBJ2-1; the D call may be TRBD1 or TRBD2 (5 bases each). CDR3 size: 15 residues. CDR1 is DFQATT, CDR2 SNEGSKA, per germline (reference sequence). CDR3 DNA sequence: TGCAGTGGGACGGAAGTGGGACCGTCGAACAATAAGCAGTTCTTC. It translates to CSGTEVGPSNNKQFF.

This sequence joins TRBV29-1 and TRBJ2-1, with D perhaps matching TRBD1 (5 bases). The V and J ends lost 5 bases and 3 bases respectively, with 14 bases between them. The CDR3 sequence is 14 residues long. Germline CDR1 SQVTM, CDR2 ANQGSEA. CDR3 DNA: TGCAGCGTTTTGGCTGCCAGGGACTACAATGAGCAGTTCTTC. Protein: CSVLAARDYNEQFF.

In the case of this clonotype: A much larger clonotype is one base distant, so this may be a read error. The chain carries TRBV7-2 and TRBJ2-3; tentatively, D is TRBD2 (8 bases). Germline values: CDR1 SGHTA, CDR2 FQGNSA. The CDR3 extends over 15 amino acids. The CDR3, as DNA: TGTGTCAGCAGCTTAGCGGGACAGTACACAGATACGCAGTATTTT. It translates to CVSSLAGQYTDTQYF.

In regard to this clonotype: A read error may produce the germline difference seen at one junction end. The chain couples TRBV7-2 to TRBJ2-3; D uncertain. The CDR3 spans 14 residues. The germline CDR1 and CDR2 sequences are SGHTA and FQGNSA. Here the CDR3 DNA reads TGTGCCATCAGCTTAGGTGTAGAGACAGATACGCAGTATTTT. Protein sequence: CAISLGVETDTQYF.

This clonotype occurred many times. The chain links TRBV6-2 or TRBV6-3 to TRBJ1-6; 7 bases are a match to TRBD1. This CDR3 has 14 residues. After removal of 2 bases from V and 5 bases from J, the junction contained 0 bases not matched to a gene. Germline V CDR1 and CDR2: MNHEY, SVGEGT. The CDR3 DNA reads TGTGCCAGCAGTTACGGACAGGATAATTCACCCCTCCACTTT. Protein: CASSYGQDNSPLHF.

This clonotype was counted a few times. This chain links TRBV9 with TRBJ2-3, with D unresolved. The CDR3 is 12 residues long. The ends were cut back, 3 bases at V and 4 bases at J, with 6 bases in the middle. Germline V gene data show CDR1 as SGDLS and CDR2 as YYNGEE. CDR3 amino acids: CASSGSADTQYF. The CDR3 DNA reads as TGTGCCAGCAGCGGCAGTGCAGATACGCAGTATTTT. Using reference TRBV9 and TRBJ2-3 for the parts outside the CDR3, the full variable domain is DSGVTQTPKHLITATGQRVTLRCSPRSGDLSVYWYQQSLDQGLQFLIQYYNGEERAKGNILERFSAQQFPDLHSELNLSSLELGDSALYFCASSGSADTQYFGPGTRLTVL.

The chain joins TRBV6-2 or TRBV6-3 to TRBJ2-2; the match to TRBD2 covers 7 bases. This CDR3 is 17 amino acids long. V was clipped by 2 bases and J by 3 bases; unmatched bases: 9. Germline V gene data show CDR1 as MNHEY and CDR2 as SVGEGT. The DNA for the CDR3 is TGTGCCAGCAGTTACATGACTTACGCGGGGGACACCGGGGAGCTGTTTTTT. It is translated as CASSYMTYAGDTGELFF.

The table lists this clonotype with many counts. The CDR3: CASRSGTRYEQYF. The CDR3 DNA reads TGTGCCAGCAGGTCCGGGACACGCTACGAGCAGTACTTC. The chain uses TRBV28 and TRBJ2-7; D possibly corresponds to TRBD1 (6 bases). The CDR3 covers 13 residues. Germline-derived CDR1 and CDR2 are MDHEN and SYDVKM. V dropped 6 bases and J dropped 3 bases, with 12 bases sitting between them.

This clonotype was observed once. V and J are TRBV2 and TRBJ2-2, with 13 bases fitting TRBD2. The junction had 3 bases not matched to a gene; V was cut back by 10 bases and J by 4 bases. Germline assignment: CDR1 SNHLY and CDR2 FYNNEI. This CDR3 is built from 14 residues. As DNA, the CDR3 is TGTGCCAAGGGACTAGCGGGGATCACCGGGGAGCTGTTTTTT. Its translation is CAKGLAGITGELFF.

A few counts support this clonotype. The rearrangement links TRBV4-1 to TRBJ1-3, with 7 nucleotides matching TRBD1. Germline CDR1 and CDR2: MGHRA and YSYEKL. Losses at the gene ends were 0 bases for V and 4 bases for J; bases not matched to a gene: 6. The CDR3 consists of 16 residues. CDR3: CASSQERGLGGNTIYF. In DNA form, the CDR3 reads TGCGCCAGCAGCCAAGAAAGGGGGCTAGGGGGAAACACCATATATTTT.

This chain joins TRBV7-2 and TRBJ1-6; tentatively, D is TRBD1 (6 bases). The V and J ends lost 3 bases and 6 bases respectively, with 12 bases between them. The length of the CDR3 is 15 residues. Germline CDR1 reads SGHTA; CDR2 reads FQGNSA. Here the CDR3 DNA reads TGTGCCAGCAGCTTGGGGGGCAGGGCTAATTCACCCCTCCACTTT. Translated, it gives CASSLGGRANSPLHF.

This clonotype was seen once. Germline and junction disagree at one end, which may indicate a read error. J is TRBJ1-1 and V is TRBV3-1, with 8 bases aligning to TRBD1. Germline CDR1 and CDR2: LGHDT and YNNKEL (reference sequence). This CDR3 has 19 residues. CDR3 amino acids: CASSQMRGQGARFRTGAFF. The CDR3 nucleotides are TGTGCCAGCAGCCAAATGAGGGGGCAGGGGGCGCGTTTTCGGACTGGAGCTTTCTTT.

V and J are TRBV5-6 and TRBJ1-5, with D hard to call. Germline V gene data show CDR1 as SGHDT and CDR2 as YYEEEE. The CDR3 runs 18 residues. The ends were cut back, 5 bases at V and 0 bases at J, with 21 bases in the middle. The chain's CDR3 is CASRSHVPDGDSNQPQHF. CDR3 nucleotide sequence: TGTGCCAGCAGATCCCACGTCCCGGACGGGGATAGCAATCAGCCCCAGCATTTT.

This clonotype has at least ten counts. The chain carries TRBV20-1 and TRBJ2-5; no reliable D call. The germline CDR1 and CDR2 sequences are DFQATT and SNEGSKA (reference sequence). Trimming took off 6 bases at V and 0 bases at J, with 11 bases between the two ends. The CDR3 spans 13 residues. The CDR3 sequence is CSAFGRDQETQYF. DNA for the CDR3: TGCAGTGCCTTCGGACGGGACCAAGAGACCCAGTACTTC.

This clonotype is a singleton in its sample. The chain recombines TRBV11-1 with TRBJ1-1; D not certain. V lost 8 bases and J 2 bases, leaving 12 bases between the germline ends. In germline, CDR1 is SGHAT, CDR2 FQDESV (reference sequence). The CDR3 totals 13 residues. This CDR3 is CASAMTFNTEAFF. Here the CDR3 DNA reads TGTGCCAGCGCCATGACTTTCAACACTGAAGCTTTCTTT.